This TCR beta chain originates from a study of shared clonotypes between healthy human individuals. A deep-level run was used for the assay. The authors split each subset's genomic DNA evenly across several immunoSEQ plates. Assay: immunoSEQ multiplex PCR; the TCRdb copy retains only in-frame clones and omits some. The sample gives approximately 2.3 million clones, roughly 93% of which show up once; 0.35% to 0.45% is in the top ten. Recent vaccinations or acute infections were absent in the healthy HIV-negative adult donors. Germline V gene sequence: CDR1 LGHNA, CDR2 YNFKEQ. V lost 4 bases to trimming and J lost 9 bases, with 21 bases between them. The CDR3 extends over 15 amino acids.

This receptor was identified in a young man in good health. Some clones in this sample may be carry-over from other donors' samples. Sequencing was carried out using naive CD4+ T cells from PBMCs. The subset is: CD45RA+ positively selected. The chain couples TRBV4-2 to TRBJ2-5; a weak D match, TRBD1 (5 bases). The CDR3 DNA is TGTGCCAGCAGCCCCCTACCAGGATTCAAGGGGTCCCAGTACTTC. It yields the protein CASSPLPGFKGSQYF.